A selection of T cell receptor beta chains follows, all from one sample in a study of identical twins. TCRdb reprocessed the 5' RACE reads with MiXCR, giving one entry per CDR3 protein. The sample includes fewer than 800,000 distinct CDR3 sequences, roughly 7.2% of them seen just once. The data were also submitted as part of a second study, on yellow fever vaccine responses in identical twins.

Material for sequencing was PBMCs. The source of these receptors is a woman younger than 35 in good health. CDR3s include the opening cysteine and the closing phenylalanine or tryptophan. A D gene is named only where the DNA matches it firmly. The size of a clone is reported for some rows only, either as once, few or many, or as a class for expanded clones.

v_call: TRBV10-3; d_call: NA; j_call: TRBJ2-1; clone_size: many; cdr3_aa: CAISEAVSNEQFF; cdr3_nt: TGTGCCATCAGTGAAGCGGTGAGCAATGAGCAGTTCTTC
v_call: TRBV6-1; d_call: TRBD1; j_call: TRBJ2-4; clone_size: NA; cdr3_aa: CASSETGIIQYF; cdr3_nt: TGTGCCAGCAGTGAGACAGGGATCATTCAGTACTTC
v_call: TRBV11-2; d_call: TRBD1; j_call: TRBJ1-5; clone_size: few; cdr3_aa: CASSLGDSQPQHF; cdr3_nt: TGTGCCAGCAGCTTAGGGGACAGCCAGCCCCAGCATTTT
v_call: TRBV7-8; d_call: NA; j_call: TRBJ1-2; clone_size: few; cdr3_aa: CASSFGVAYGYTF; cdr3_nt: TGTGCCAGCAGCTTTGGGGTTGCCTATGGCTACACCTTC
v_call: TRBV5-1; d_call: TRBD2; j_call: TRBJ2-1; clone_size: many; cdr3_aa: CASRYSGNLYNEQFF; cdr3_nt: TGCGCCAGCAGGTACAGCGGGAACCTCTACAATGAGCAGTTCTTC
v_call: TRBV6-1; d_call: NA; j_call: TRBJ1-1; clone_size: few; cdr3_aa: CASSETWRDTEAFF; cdr3_nt: TGTGCCAGCAGTGAAACGTGGAGGGACACTGAAGCTTTCTTT
v_call: TRBV7-9; d_call: TRBD2; j_call: TRBJ2-1; clone_size: few; cdr3_aa: CASRPTSGSSDEQFF; cdr3_nt: TGTGCCAGCAGACCAACTAGCGGTTCTTCGGATGAGCAGTTCTTC
v_call: TRBV18; d_call: NA; j_call: TRBJ1-6; clone_size: NA; cdr3_aa: CASSPPSKRESPLHF; cdr3_nt: TGTGCCAGCTCACCACCAAGTAAGAGGGAATCACCCCTCCACTTT
v_call: TRBV4-1; d_call: NA; j_call: TRBJ2-1; clone_size: many; cdr3_aa: CASSQDRLAGKYNEQFF; cdr3_nt: TGCGCCAGCAGCCAAGACCGTCTGGCGGGGAAGTACAATGAGCAGTTCTTC
v_call: TRBV5-1; d_call: TRBD1; j_call: TRBJ1-2; clone_size: NA; cdr3_aa: CASRYEDRDDQYGYTF; cdr3_nt: TGCGCCAGCAGGTACGAAGACAGGGATGATCAGTATGGCTACACCTTC
v_call: TRBV5-1; d_call: TRBD1; j_call: TRBJ2-4; clone_size: many; cdr3_aa: CASSLGGTGVARNIQYF; cdr3_nt: TGCGCCAGCAGCTTGGGGGGGACAGGAGTGGCGAGAAACATTCAGTACTTC
v_call: TRBV4-1; d_call: TRBD2; j_call: TRBJ2-1; clone_size: few; cdr3_aa: CASSLPSGSYEQFF; cdr3_nt: TGCGCCAGCAGCCTCCCTAGCGGGAGCTATGAGCAGTTCTTC
v_call: TRBV5-1; d_call: TRBD2; j_call: TRBJ2-3; clone_size: few; cdr3_aa: CASSQVAGLSTDTQYF; cdr3_nt: TGCGCCAGCAGCCAAGTAGCGGGACTTAGCACAGATACGCAGTATTTT
v_call: TRBV20-1; d_call: TRBD2; j_call: TRBJ2-6; clone_size: many; cdr3_aa: CSAPLASGANVLTF; cdr3_nt: TGCAGTGCACCACTAGCGTCCGGGGCCAACGTCCTGACTTTC
v_call: TRBV5-1; d_call: NA; j_call: TRBJ2-7; clone_size: NA; cdr3_aa: CASSLTGGRVGDEQYF; cdr3_nt: TGCGCCAGCAGCTTGACCGGCGGCAGGGTAGGCGACGAGCAGTACTTC
v_call: TRBV6-1; d_call: NA; j_call: TRBJ2-3; clone_size: NA; cdr3_aa: CASRTKGRESDTQYF; cdr3_nt: TGTGCCAGCCGGACCAAGGGGCGGGAATCAGATACGCAGTATTTT
v_call: TRBV27; d_call: TRBD1; j_call: TRBJ2-4; clone_size: few; cdr3_aa: CASSRQGDIQYF; cdr3_nt: TGTGCCAGCAGCCGACAGGGAGACATTCAGTACTTC
v_call: TRBV7-6; d_call: NA; j_call: TRBJ2-6; clone_size: NA; cdr3_aa: CASSLGFPSSGANVLTF; cdr3_nt: TGTGCCAGCAGCTTAGGTTTCCCGAGCTCTGGGGCCAACGTCCTGACTTTC
v_call: TRBV5-1; d_call: NA; j_call: TRBJ2-2; clone_size: few; cdr3_aa: CASSPPTPNTGELFF; cdr3_nt: TGCGCCAGCAGCCCACCGACACCGAACACCGGGGAGCTGTTTTTT
v_call: TRBV7-2; d_call: TRBD2; j_call: TRBJ2-3; clone_size: few; cdr3_aa: CASSPHLSGTDTQYF; cdr3_nt: TGTGCCAGCAGCCCCCACCTTAGCGGGACGGATACGCAGTATTTT
v_call: TRBV10-3; d_call: NA; j_call: TRBJ2-5; clone_size: few; cdr3_aa: CAISVRGETQYF; cdr3_nt: TGTGCCATCAGTGTGAGAGGAGAGACCCAGTACTTC
v_call: TRBV20-1; d_call: NA; j_call: TRBJ2-5; clone_size: many; cdr3_aa: CGIETQYF; cdr3_nt: TGCGGAATAGAGACCCAGTACTTC
v_call: TRBV7-3; d_call: NA; j_call: TRBJ2-2; clone_size: few; cdr3_aa: CASSLSVGTLNTGELFF; cdr3_nt: TGTGCCAGCAGCTTAAGTGTCGGGACACTGAACACCGGGGAGCTGTTTTTT
v_call: TRBV2; d_call: TRBD1; j_call: TRBJ2-7; clone_size: many; cdr3_aa: CASSEKDRVHEQYF; cdr3_nt: TGTGCCAGCAGTGAAAAGGACAGGGTACACGAGCAGTACTTC
v_call: TRBV6-1; d_call: NA; j_call: TRBJ2-3; clone_size: NA; cdr3_aa: CASSRKSSSTDTQYF; cdr3_nt: TGTGCCAGCAGTCGGAAGAGCTCTAGCACAGATACGCAGTATTTT
v_call: TRBV5-1; d_call: NA; j_call: TRBJ2-7; clone_size: NA; cdr3_aa: CASSWGTPFPNEQYF; cdr3_nt: TGCGCCAGCAGCTGGGGGACGCCTTTTCCCAACGAGCAGTACTTC
v_call: TRBV29-1; d_call: NA; j_call: TRBJ2-5; clone_size: few; cdr3_aa: CSVVRGLEETQYF; cdr3_nt: TGCAGCGTTGTAAGGGGTTTGGAAGAGACCCAGTACTTC
v_call: TRBV12-3/TRBV12-4; d_call: NA; j_call: TRBJ2-2; clone_size: many; cdr3_aa: CASSFKGGRDTGELFF; cdr3_nt: TGTGCCAGCAGTTTTAAGGGGGGTCGGGACACCGGGGAGCTGTTTTTT
v_call: TRBV3-1; d_call: NA; j_call: TRBJ2-1; clone_size: many; cdr3_aa: CASSQVPFGGINEQFF; cdr3_nt: TGTGCCAGCAGCCAAGTTCCCTTTGGCGGGATCAATGAGCAGTTCTTC
v_call: TRBV5-1; d_call: NA; j_call: TRBJ1-2; clone_size: many; cdr3_aa: CASSLGASGINYGYTF; cdr3_nt: TGCGCCAGCAGCTTGGGCGCTTCGGGAATTAACTATGGCTACACCTTC
v_call: TRBV5-1; d_call: TRBD1; j_call: TRBJ2-7; clone_size: NA; cdr3_aa: CASSPGDRESEQYF; cdr3_nt: TGCGCCAGCAGCCCCGGGGACAGGGAATCCGAGCAGTACTTC
v_call: TRBV5-6; d_call: NA; j_call: TRBJ1-1; clone_size: many; cdr3_aa: CASSLSVVNTEAFF; cdr3_nt: TGTGCCAGCAGCTTGTCGGTGGTTAACACTGAAGCTTTCTTT
v_call: TRBV5-6; d_call: TRBD2; j_call: TRBJ2-7; clone_size: many; cdr3_aa: CASSLSGLALSYEQYF; cdr3_nt: TGTGCCAGCAGCTTGTCGGGACTAGCGCTATCCTACGAGCAGTACTTC
v_call: TRBV7-2; d_call: NA; j_call: TRBJ2-1; clone_size: many; cdr3_aa: CASSLLRVEQFF; cdr3_nt: TGTGCCAGCAGCCTCCTTCGAGTCGAGCAGTTCTTC
v_call: TRBV3-1; d_call: NA; j_call: TRBJ1-1; clone_size: few; cdr3_aa: CASSQVFQGQAFF; cdr3_nt: TGTGCCAGCAGCCAAGTTTTTCAGGGGCAAGCTTTCTTT
v_call: TRBV20-1; d_call: TRBD2; j_call: TRBJ2-1; clone_size: few; cdr3_aa: CSAPGLEGYNEQFF; cdr3_nt: TGCAGTGCCCCGGGACTAGAGGGATACAATGAGCAGTTCTTC
v_call: TRBV28; d_call: TRBD2; j_call: TRBJ2-7; clone_size: few; cdr3_aa: CASSPRTSGEPYEQYF; cdr3_nt: TGTGCCAGCAGTCCCCGGACTAGCGGGGAACCCTATGAGCAGTACTTC
v_call: TRBV5-5; d_call: TRBD1; j_call: TRBJ1-1; clone_size: NA; cdr3_aa: CASRVGQTMNTEAFF; cdr3_nt: TGTGCCAGCAGAGTGGGACAGACCATGAACACTGAAGCTTTCTTT
v_call: TRBV7-9; d_call: NA; j_call: TRBJ2-3; clone_size: NA; cdr3_aa: CASSLDAGALDDTQYF; cdr3_nt: TGTGCCAGCAGCTTAGACGCGGGGGCCCTGGACGATACGCAGTATTTT
v_call: TRBV4-1; d_call: NA; j_call: TRBJ1-6; clone_size: many; cdr3_aa: CASSQVTIGSYNSPLHF; cdr3_nt: TGCGCCAGCAGCCAAGTAACGATTGGCTCCTATAATTCACCCCTCCACTTT
v_call: TRBV5-1; d_call: NA; j_call: TRBJ2-3; clone_size: few; cdr3_aa: CASSRPGPPTDTQYF; cdr3_nt: TGCGCCAGCAGCCGCCCGGGACCGCCTACAGATACGCAGTATTTT
v_call: TRBV12-5; d_call: TRBD1; j_call: TRBJ1-2; clone_size: few; cdr3_aa: CASGLSSKTGRGLNGYTF; cdr3_nt: TGTGCTAGTGGTTTGTCCTCAAAGACAGGGCGAGGGTTAAATGGCTACACCTTC
v_call: TRBV5-1; d_call: NA; j_call: TRBJ1-1; clone_size: few; cdr3_aa: CASTKGDLNTEAFF; cdr3_nt: TGCGCCAGCACCAAGGGCGATTTGAACACTGAAGCTTTCTTT
v_call: TRBV27; d_call: TRBD2; j_call: TRBJ2-1; clone_size: few; cdr3_aa: CASSSLTSGGFGEQFF; cdr3_nt: TGTGCCAGCAGTTCCCTCACTAGCGGGGGGTTCGGTGAGCAGTTCTTC
v_call: TRBV25-1; d_call: NA; j_call: TRBJ1-6; clone_size: NA; cdr3_aa: CASSEGRASYNSPLHF; cdr3_nt: TGTGCCAGCAGTGAGGGCAGGGCATCCTATAATTCACCCCTCCACTTT
v_call: TRBV10-3; d_call: TRBD2; j_call: TRBJ2-1; clone_size: few; cdr3_aa: CAISLAGGNNEQFF; cdr3_nt: TGTGCCATCAGCCTAGCGGGAGGAAACAATGAGCAGTTCTTC
v_call: TRBV12-3/TRBV12-4; d_call: TRBD2; j_call: TRBJ2-1; clone_size: many; cdr3_aa: CASSLGTRIYNEQFF; cdr3_nt: TGTGCCAGCAGTTTAGGGACTAGGATTTACAATGAGCAGTTCTTC
v_call: TRBV4-2; d_call: NA; j_call: TRBJ2-3; clone_size: many; cdr3_aa: CASSQDQGTDTQYF; cdr3_nt: TGTGCCAGCAGCCAAGATCAAGGCACAGATACGCAGTATTTT
v_call: TRBV28; d_call: TRBD1; j_call: TRBJ1-1; clone_size: many; cdr3_aa: CASSLESGTGGTEAFF; cdr3_nt: TGTGCCAGCAGTTTGGAATCCGGGACAGGGGGCACTGAAGCTTTCTTT
v_call: TRBV5-1; d_call: TRBD1; j_call: TRBJ2-4; clone_size: NA; cdr3_aa: CASSFGTGAMLAKNIQYF; cdr3_nt: TGCGCCAGCAGCTTCGGGACAGGGGCGATGCTAGCCAAAAACATTCAGTACTTC
v_call: TRBV5-1; d_call: TRBD2; j_call: TRBJ2-1; clone_size: many; cdr3_aa: CASSSSSGSSYNEQFF; cdr3_nt: TGCGCCAGCAGCTCCTCTAGCGGGAGTTCCTACAATGAGCAGTTCTTC
v_call: TRBV3-1; d_call: NA; j_call: TRBJ2-3; clone_size: NA; cdr3_aa: CASSQVPARITDTQYF; cdr3_nt: TGTGCCAGCAGCCAAGTACCGGCACGGATTACAGATACGCAGTATTTT
v_call: TRBV10-3; d_call: NA; j_call: TRBJ2-3; clone_size: NA; cdr3_aa: CAIEVDTDTQYF; cdr3_nt: TGTGCCATCGAAGTCGACACAGATACGCAGTATTTT